This T cell receptor beta chain was found in a study of OX40 agonist ivuxolimab in advanced cancers. As for the study in general: Dose-escalation patients suffered from hepatocellular carcinoma, melanoma, renal cell or head and neck cancer. Partial responses occurred in three patients (one hepatocellular carcinoma, two cutaneous melanoma). Study-level findings and limits: The work left the antigen specificity of expanded peripheral T cells undetermined.

Measured with immunoSEQ multiplex PCR; TCRdb has only the in-frame clones, and not every one. Of about 54,000 clones listed, about 83% are singletons. This clone was detected a few times. Antigen specificity is unknown. The CDR3 contains 13 residues. In germline, CDR1 is WNHNN, CDR2 SYGVQD (reference sequence). The V and J ends lost 2 bases and 8 bases respectively, with 12 bases between them. The clonotype was recovered from an adult with an advanced solid tumor such as melanoma, head and neck, liver or kidney cancer. Sequences were derived from CD4+ or CD8+ T cells sorted from blood, sampled in a trial of the OX40 agonist ivuxolimab. This chain links TRBV10-1 with TRBJ1-2; D is ambiguous. The CDR3 sequence: CASSEGKGRGYTF. The DNA of the CDR3 is TGCGCCAGCAGTGAGGGGAAGGGTCGGGGCTACACCTTC.